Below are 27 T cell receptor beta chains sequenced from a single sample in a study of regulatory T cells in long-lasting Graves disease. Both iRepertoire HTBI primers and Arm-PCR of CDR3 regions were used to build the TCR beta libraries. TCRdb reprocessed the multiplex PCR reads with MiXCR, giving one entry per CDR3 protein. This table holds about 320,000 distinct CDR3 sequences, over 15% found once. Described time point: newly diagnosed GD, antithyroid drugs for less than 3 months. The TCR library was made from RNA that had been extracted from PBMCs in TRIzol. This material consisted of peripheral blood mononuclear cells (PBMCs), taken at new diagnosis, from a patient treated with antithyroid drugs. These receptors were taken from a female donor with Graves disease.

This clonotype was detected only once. DNA of the CDR3: TGTGCCAGCAGCTTAGACGGGACTAGCGGGAAAGAGACCCAGTACTTC. As protein: CASSLDGTSGKETQYF. The rearrangement joins TRBV11-2 to TRBJ2-5; TRBD2 aligns across 13 bases. The CDR3 runs to 16 residues. V lost 0 bases and J lost 3; bases outside the gene matches: 1. Germline CDR1 is SGHAT and CDR2 is FQNNGV.

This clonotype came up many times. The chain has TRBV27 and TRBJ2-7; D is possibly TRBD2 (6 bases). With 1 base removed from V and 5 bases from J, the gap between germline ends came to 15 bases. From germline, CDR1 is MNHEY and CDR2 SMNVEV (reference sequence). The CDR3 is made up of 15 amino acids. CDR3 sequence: CASSLWGDPFNEQYF. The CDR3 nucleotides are TGTGCCAGCAGTTTATGGGGGGATCCGTTTAACGAGCAGTACTTC.

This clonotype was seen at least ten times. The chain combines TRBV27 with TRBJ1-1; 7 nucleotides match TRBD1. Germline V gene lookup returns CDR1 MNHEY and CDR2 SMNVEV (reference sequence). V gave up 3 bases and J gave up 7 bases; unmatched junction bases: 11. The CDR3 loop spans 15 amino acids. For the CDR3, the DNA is TGTGCCAGCAGTTTTAGTCGGGACAGCGACTTTGAAGCTTTCTTT. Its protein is CASSFSRDSDFEAFF.

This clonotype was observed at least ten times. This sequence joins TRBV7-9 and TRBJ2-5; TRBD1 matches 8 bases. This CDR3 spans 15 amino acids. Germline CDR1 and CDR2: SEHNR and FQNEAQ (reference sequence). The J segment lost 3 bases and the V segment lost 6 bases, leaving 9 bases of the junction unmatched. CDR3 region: CASSSRQGLEETQYF. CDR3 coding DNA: TGTGCCAGCAGTTCTAGACAGGGGTTGGAAGAGACCCAGTACTTC. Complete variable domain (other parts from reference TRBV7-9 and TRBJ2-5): DTGVSQNPRHKITKRGQNVTFRCDPISEHNRLYWYRQTLGQGPEFLTYFQNEAQLEKSRLLSDRFSAERPKGSFSTLEIQRTEQGDSAMYLCASSSRQGLEETQYFGPGTRLLVL.

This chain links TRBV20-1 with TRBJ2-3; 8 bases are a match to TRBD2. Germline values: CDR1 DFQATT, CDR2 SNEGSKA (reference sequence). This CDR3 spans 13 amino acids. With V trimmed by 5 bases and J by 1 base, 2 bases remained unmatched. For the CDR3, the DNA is TGCAGTGCTCAAGCGGGAGGCACAGATACGCAGTATTTT. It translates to CSAQAGGTDTQYF.

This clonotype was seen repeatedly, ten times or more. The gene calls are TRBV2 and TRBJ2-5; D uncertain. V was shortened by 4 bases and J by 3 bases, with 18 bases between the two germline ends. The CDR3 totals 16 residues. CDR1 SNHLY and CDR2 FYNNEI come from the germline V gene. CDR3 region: CASSAWYDPNKETQYF. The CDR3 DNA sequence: TGTGCCAGCAGTGCCTGGTATGACCCGAACAAAGAGACCCAGTACTTC. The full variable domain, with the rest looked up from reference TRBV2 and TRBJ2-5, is EPEVTQTPSHQVTQMGQEVILRCVPISNHLYFYWYRQILGQKVEFLVSFYNNEISEKSEIFDDQFSVERPDGSNFTLKIRSTKLEDSAMYFCASSAWYDPNKETQYFGPGTRLLVL.

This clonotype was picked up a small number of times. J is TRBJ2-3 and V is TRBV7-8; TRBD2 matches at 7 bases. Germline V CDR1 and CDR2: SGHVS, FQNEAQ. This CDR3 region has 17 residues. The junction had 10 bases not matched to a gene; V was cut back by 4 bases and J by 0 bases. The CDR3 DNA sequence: TGTGCCAGCAGCTCTCCGGGGGGTGGGAGCAGCACAGATACGCAGTATTTT. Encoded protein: CASSSPGGGSSTDTQYF.

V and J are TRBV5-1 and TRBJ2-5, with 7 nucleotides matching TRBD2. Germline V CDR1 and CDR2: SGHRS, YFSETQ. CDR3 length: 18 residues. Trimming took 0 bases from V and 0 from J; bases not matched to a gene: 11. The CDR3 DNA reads TGCGCCAGCAGCTTGGTAAGGGCTAGCGGAACGTACCAAGAGACCCAGTACTTC. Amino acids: CASSLVRASGTYQETQYF.

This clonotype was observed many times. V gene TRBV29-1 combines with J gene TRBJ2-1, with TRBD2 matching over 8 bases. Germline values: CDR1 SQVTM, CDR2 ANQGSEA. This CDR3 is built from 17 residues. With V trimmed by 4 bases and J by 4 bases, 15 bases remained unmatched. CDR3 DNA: TGCAGCGTTGGACCCCCTGTCAATACGGGAGGGTACAATGAGCAGTTCTTC. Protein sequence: CSVGPPVNTGGYNEQFF.

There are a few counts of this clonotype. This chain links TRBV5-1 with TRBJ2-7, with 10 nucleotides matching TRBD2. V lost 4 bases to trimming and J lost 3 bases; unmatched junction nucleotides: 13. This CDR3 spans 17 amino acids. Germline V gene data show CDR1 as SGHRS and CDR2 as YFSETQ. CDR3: CASSTGLAAIRSYEQYF. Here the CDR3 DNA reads TGCGCCAGCAGCACCGGACTAGCGGCCATACGTAGCTACGAGCAGTACTTC.

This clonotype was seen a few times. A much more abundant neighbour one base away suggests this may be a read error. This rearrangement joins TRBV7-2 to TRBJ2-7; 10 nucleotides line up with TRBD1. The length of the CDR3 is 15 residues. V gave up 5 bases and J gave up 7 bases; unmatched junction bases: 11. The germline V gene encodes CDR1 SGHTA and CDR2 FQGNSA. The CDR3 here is CASSPDRGRRNEQYF. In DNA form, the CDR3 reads TGTGCCAGCAGCCCCGACAGGGGGCGGCGGAATGAGCAGTACTTC.

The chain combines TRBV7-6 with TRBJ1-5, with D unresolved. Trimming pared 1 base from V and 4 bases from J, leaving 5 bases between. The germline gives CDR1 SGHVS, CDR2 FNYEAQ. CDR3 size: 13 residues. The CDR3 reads CASSLGENQPQHF. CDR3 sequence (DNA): TGTGCCAGCAGCTTAGGAGAGAATCAGCCCCAGCATTTT.

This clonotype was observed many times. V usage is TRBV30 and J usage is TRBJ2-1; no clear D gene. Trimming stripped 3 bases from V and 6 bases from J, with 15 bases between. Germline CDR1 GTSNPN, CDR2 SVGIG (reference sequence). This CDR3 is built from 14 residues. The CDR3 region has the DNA TGTGCCTGGAGAGGCCCCACGTGGCCCAATGAGCAGTTCTTC. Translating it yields CAWRGPTWPNEQFF.

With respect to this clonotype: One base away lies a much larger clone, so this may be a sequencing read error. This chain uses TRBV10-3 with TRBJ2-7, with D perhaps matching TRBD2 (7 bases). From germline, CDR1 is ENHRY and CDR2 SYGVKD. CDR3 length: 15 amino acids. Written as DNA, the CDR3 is TGTACCATCAGTTCGAAGGGGGGCGGGAGCCCCGAGCAGTACTTC. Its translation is CTISSKGGGSPEQYF.

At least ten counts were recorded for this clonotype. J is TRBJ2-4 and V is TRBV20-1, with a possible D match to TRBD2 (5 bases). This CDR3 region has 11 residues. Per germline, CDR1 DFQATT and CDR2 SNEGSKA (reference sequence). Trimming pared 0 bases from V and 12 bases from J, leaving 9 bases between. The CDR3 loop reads CSARDQGSQYF. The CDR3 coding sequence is TGCAGTGCTAGAGATCAAGGGAGTCAGTACTTC.

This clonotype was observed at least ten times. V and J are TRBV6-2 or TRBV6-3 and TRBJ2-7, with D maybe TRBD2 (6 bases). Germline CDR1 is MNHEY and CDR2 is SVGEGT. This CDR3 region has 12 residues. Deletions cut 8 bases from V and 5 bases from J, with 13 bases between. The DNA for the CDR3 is TGTGCCAGCTCCTCGGGAGTGGACGAGCAGTACTTC. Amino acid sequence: CASSSGVDEQYF.

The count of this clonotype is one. As DNA, the CDR3 is TGTGCCAGCAGTACGGGGGGGGAGGGGGTCGAGGATACGCAGTATTTT. It translates to CASSTGGEGVEDTQYF. The chain carries TRBV7-2 and TRBJ2-3; 8 bases map to TRBD2. Germline CDR1 SGHTA, CDR2 FQGNSA. Trimming took 6 bases from V and 6 from J; bases not matched to a gene: 14. This CDR3 spans 16 amino acids.

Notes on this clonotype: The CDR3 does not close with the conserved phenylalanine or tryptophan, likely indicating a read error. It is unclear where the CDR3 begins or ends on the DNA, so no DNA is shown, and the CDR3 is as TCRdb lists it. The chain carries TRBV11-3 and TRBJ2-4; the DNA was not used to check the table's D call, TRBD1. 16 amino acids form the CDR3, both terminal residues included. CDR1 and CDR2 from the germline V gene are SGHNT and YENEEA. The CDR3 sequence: CASSISDRAGEQYFGP.

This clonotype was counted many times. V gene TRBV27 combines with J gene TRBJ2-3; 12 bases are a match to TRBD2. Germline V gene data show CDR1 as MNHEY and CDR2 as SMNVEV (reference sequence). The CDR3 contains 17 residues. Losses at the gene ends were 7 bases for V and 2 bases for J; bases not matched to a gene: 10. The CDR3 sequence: CASMQGLAGLITDTQYF. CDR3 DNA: TGTGCCAGCATGCAGGGACTAGCGGGTCTCATCACAGATACGCAGTATTTT.

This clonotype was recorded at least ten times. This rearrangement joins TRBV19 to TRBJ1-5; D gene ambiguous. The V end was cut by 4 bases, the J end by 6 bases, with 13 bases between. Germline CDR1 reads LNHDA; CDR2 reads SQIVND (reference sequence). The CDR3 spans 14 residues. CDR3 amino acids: CASSTGFGGQPQHF. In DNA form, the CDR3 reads TGTGCCAGTAGTACCGGGTTTGGTGGTCAGCCCCAGCATTTT. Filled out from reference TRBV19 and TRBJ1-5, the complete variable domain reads DGGITQSPKYLFRKEGQNVTLSCEQNLNHDAMYWYRQDPGQGLRLIYYSQIVNDFQKGDIAEGYSVSREKKESFPLTVTSAQKNPTAFYLCASSTGFGGQPQHFGDGTRLSIL.

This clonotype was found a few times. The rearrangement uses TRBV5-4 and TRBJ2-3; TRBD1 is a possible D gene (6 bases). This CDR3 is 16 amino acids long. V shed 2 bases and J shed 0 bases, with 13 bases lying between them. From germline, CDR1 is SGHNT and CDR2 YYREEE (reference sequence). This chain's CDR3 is CASSLADRRSTDTQYF. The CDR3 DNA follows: TGTGCCAGCAGCTTAGCCGACAGGAGAAGCACAGATACGCAGTATTTT.

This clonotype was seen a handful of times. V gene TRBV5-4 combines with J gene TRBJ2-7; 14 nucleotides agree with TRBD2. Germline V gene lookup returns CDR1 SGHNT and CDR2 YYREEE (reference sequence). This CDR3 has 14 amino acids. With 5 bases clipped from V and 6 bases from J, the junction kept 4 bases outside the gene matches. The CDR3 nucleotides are TGTGCCAGCAGGATCGGACTAGCGGGGGGCGAGCAGTACTTC. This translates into CASRIGLAGGEQYF.

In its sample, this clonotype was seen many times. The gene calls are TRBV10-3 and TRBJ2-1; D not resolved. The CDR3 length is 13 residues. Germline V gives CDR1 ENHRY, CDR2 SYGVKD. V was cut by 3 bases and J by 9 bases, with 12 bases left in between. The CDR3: CAISDPLWGEQFF. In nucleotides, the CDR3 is TGTGCCATCAGTGACCCCCTTTGGGGTGAGCAGTTCTTC.

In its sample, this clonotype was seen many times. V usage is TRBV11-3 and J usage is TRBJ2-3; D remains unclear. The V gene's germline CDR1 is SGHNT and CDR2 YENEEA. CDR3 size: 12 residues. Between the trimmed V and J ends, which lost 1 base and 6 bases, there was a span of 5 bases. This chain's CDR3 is CASSLGFDTQYF. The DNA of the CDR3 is TGTGCCAGCAGCTTAGGATTTGATACGCAGTATTTT.

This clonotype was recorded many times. The DNA for the CDR3 is TGTGCCTGGTTAGAAGGGTCCTATGGCTACACCTTC. Translation gives CAWLEGSYGYTF. The V and J genes are TRBV30 and TRBJ1-2; D call uncertain. Deletions cut 5 bases from V and 4 bases from J, with 11 bases between. Germline loops: CDR1 GTSNPN, CDR2 SVGIG (reference sequence). The CDR3 is 12 amino acids.

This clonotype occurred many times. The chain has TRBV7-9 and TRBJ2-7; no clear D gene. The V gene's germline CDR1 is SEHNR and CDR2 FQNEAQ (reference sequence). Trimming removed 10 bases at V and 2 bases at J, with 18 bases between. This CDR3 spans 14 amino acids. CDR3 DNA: TGTGCCACCCCCCGTGACTCAGAACCCTACGAGCAGTACTTC. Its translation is CATPRDSEPYEQYF.

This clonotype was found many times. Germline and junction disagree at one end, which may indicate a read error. The DNA for the CDR3 is TGTGCCAGCAGTGAAGATCCCGGCAGGGCGAATCATTTC. This translates into CASSEDPGRANHF. This chain connects TRBV2 to TRBJ2-1, with TRBD1 as a possible D gene (5 bases). Germline V CDR1 and CDR2: SNHLY, FYNNEI. This CDR3 has 13 residues.